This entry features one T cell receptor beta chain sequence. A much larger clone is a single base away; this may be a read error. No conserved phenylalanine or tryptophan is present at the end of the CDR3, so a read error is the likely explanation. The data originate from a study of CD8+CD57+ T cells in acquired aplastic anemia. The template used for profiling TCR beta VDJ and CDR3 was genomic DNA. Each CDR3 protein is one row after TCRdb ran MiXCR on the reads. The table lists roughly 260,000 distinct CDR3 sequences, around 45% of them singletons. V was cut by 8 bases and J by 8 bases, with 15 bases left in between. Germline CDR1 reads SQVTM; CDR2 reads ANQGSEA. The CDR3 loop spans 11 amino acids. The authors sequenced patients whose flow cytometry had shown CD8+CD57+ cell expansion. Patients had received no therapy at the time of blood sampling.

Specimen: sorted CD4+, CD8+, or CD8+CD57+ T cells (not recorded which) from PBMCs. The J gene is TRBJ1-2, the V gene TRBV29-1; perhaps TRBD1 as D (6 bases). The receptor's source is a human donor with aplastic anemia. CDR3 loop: CSSPTGKGYTL. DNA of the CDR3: TGCAGCTCCCCGACAGGCAAAGGCTACACCCTC.